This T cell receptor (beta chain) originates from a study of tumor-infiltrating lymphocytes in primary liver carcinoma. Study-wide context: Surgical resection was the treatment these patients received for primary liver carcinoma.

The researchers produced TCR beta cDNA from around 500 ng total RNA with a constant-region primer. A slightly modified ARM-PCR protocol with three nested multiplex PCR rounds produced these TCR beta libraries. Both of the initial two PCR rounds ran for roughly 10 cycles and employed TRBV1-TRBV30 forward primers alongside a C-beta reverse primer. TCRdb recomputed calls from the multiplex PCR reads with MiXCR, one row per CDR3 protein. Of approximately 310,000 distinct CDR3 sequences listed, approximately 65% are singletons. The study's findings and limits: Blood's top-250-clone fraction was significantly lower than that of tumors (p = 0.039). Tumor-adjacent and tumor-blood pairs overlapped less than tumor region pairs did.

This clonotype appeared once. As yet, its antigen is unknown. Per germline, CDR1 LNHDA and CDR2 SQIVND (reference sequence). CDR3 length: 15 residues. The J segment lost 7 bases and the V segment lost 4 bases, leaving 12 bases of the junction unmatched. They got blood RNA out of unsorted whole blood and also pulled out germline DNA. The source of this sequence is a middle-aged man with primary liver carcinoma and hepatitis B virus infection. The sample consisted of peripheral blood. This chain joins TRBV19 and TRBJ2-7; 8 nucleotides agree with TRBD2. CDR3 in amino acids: CASSTPGLGSGEQYF. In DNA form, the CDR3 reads TGTGCCAGTAGTACACCGGGACTAGGAAGTGGTGAGCAGTACTTC.